This TCR beta chain emerged from a study of human T cells and chemical hapten exposure. One entry per CDR3 protein results from TCRdb running MiXCR on the RACE reads. The sample carries some 90,000 distinct CDR3 sequences, about 11% recorded once. The time point: patch test 3, about 24 weeks after DPC sensitization. Sample treatment: therapeutic diphenylcyclopropenone sensitization with weekly scalp DPC. Trimming took 5 bases from V and 3 from J, leaving 18 bases between them. The CDR3 is 15 residues long. Germline CDR1 reads DFQATT; CDR2 reads SNEGSKA (reference sequence). This receptor was obtained from a woman aged 30 to 39 with alopecia areata. Some clones in this sample may be carry-over from other donors' samples. The chain couples TRBV20-1 to TRBJ2-3; D is possibly TRBD1 (6 bases). Sample: whole blood, taken in connection with sensitization to the hapten diphenylcyclopropenone (DPC). CDR3 protein: CSAQSAGDRTDTQYF. CDR3 nucleotides: TGCAGTGCTCAATCGGCAGGGGATAGGACAGATACGCAGTATTTT.